One and the same sample provided the 3 T cell receptor beta chains below, sequenced in a study of blood T cell repertoires in COVID-19. Only in-frame clones appear in the TCRdb table, and some are missing; sequencing was by immunoSEQ multiplex PCR. The sample holds 200,000 to 250,000 clones; 80% to 90% are singletons and the top ten take around 1.5%. Sequenced material: peripheral blood. Receptors were obtained from a man older than 75 with acute or convalescent COVID-19.

The rearrangement uses TRBV9 and TRBJ2-2, with D perhaps TRBD1 (7 bases). There are 14 residues in the CDR3. Germline V gives CDR1 SGDLS, CDR2 YYNGEE. V lost 2 bases, J lost 6 bases, and 11 bases lay in between. This CDR3 is CASSVEGAPGELFF. The DNA of the CDR3 is TGTGCCAGCAGCGTGGAGGGGGCACCCGGGGAGCTGTTTTTT.

With regard to this clone: This same CDR3 is encoded by further DNA sequences in the sample. The chain carries TRBV18 and TRBJ2-5; perhaps TRBD2 as D (5 bases). The CDR3 runs to 13 residues. The germline V gene encodes CDR1 KGHSH and CDR2 LQKENI. V dropped 3 bases and J dropped 4 bases, with 9 bases sitting between them. The DNA for the CDR3 is TGTGCCAGCTCACCCGGACTGGCAGAGACCCAGTACTTC. This gives the protein CASSPGLAETQYF.

This clone was found a few times. The chain uses TRBV5-1 and TRBJ2-1; the D gene is possibly TRBD2 (7 bases). Trimming left V 4 bases short and J 3 bases short, with 29 bases between. The germline V gene has CDR1 SGHRS and CDR2 YFSETQ. The CDR3 runs 20 residues. CDR3 sequence reads: CASSPGRGTGTLNFYNEQFF. As DNA, the CDR3 is TGCGCCAGCAGCCCGGGGAGGGGAACCGGGACACTGAACTTCTACAATGAGCAGTTCTTC. The entire variable domain, with the rest obtained from reference TRBV5-1 and TRBJ2-1, is as follows: KAGVTQTPRYLIKTRGQQVTLSCSPISGHRSVSWYQQTPGQGLQFLFEYFSETQRNKGNFPGRFSGRQFSNSRSEMNVSTLELGDSALYLCASSPGRGTGTLNFYNEQFFGPGTRLTVL.